This T cell receptor (beta chain) appears in the sequencing data of a study of cytomegalovirus exposure and HLA in healthy donors. General study points: A later analysis found that most CMV-associated TCR beta chains appeared HLA-restricted. The classifier reportedly diagnosed cytomegalovirus status with high sensitivity and specificity. Clonal expansion, a later analysis showed, was greater in HLA-associated TCR beta chains than in equally common others.

The PCR made use of 60 Vbeta and 13 Jbeta primers. Here immunoSEQ multiplex PCR was the method, and the copy in TCRdb shows in-frame clones only, minus some. Altogether 120,000 to 150,000 clones are present, around 84% being singletons, with the ten largest covering roughly 2.5%. The CDR3 is 13 amino acids. V dropped 5 bases and J dropped 1 base, with 9 bases sitting between them. Germline V gene sequence: CDR1 SGHRS, CDR2 YFSETQ. About this clone itself: Its matching antigen is unknown.

Input material: PBMCs. The chain uses TRBV5-1 and TRBJ1-1, with D tentatively TRBD1 (5 bases). This receptor was identified in a boy between 2 and 10 years old in good health and CMV-seronegative. CDR3: CASSLTENTEAFF. CDR3 nucleotide sequence: TGCGCCAGCAGTTTGACAGAGAACACTGAAGCTTTCTTT. The entire variable domain, with the rest obtained from reference TRBV5-1 and TRBJ1-1, is as follows: KAGVTQTPRYLIKTRGQQVTLSCSPISGHRSVSWYQQTPGQGLQFLFEYFSETQRNKGNFPGRFSGRQFSNSRSEMNVSTLELGDSALYLCASSLTENTEAFFGQGTRLTVV.